This paragraph reports one TCR beta chain. This sample is drawn from a study of blood T cell repertoires in COVID-19. About the research overall: The United States, Italy and Spain were the sources of the acute and convalescent COVID-19 samples. PBMCs, B-cell-depleted T cells, or T cells provided the cDNA or gDNA that made up the material.

The V gene lost 0 bases and the J gene lost 7 bases, with 13 bases spanning the gap. The CDR3 contains 14 residues. CDR1 LGHNA and CDR2 YSLEER come from the germline V gene. Sequencing was performed with immunoSEQ multiplex PCR; in TCRdb, only in-frame clones are kept and a portion is missing. The repertoire has about 280,000 clones, around 85% of them found once; the top ten carry 5.1%. The V call is TRBV4-3, the J call TRBJ2-7, with D possibly matching TRBD1 (5 bases). This clonotype was obtained from a man in his fifties or sixties with active or convalescent COVID-19. What was sequenced was peripheral blood. The CDR3 nucleotides are TGCGCCAGCAGCCAAGATAGGGGATTGGCTGAGCAGTACTTC. As protein: CASSQDRGLAEQYF.